This record looks at one T cell receptor beta chain sequence and its context. The sample originates from a study of blood T cell repertoires in COVID-19. Study summary: Acute and convalescent COVID-19 specimens originated in the United States, Italy and Spain. The cDNA or gDNA used as material had been derived from T cells, B-cell-depleted T cells, or PBMCs.

Between the trimmed V and J ends, which lost 5 bases and 7 bases, there was a span of 12 bases. Germline assignment: CDR1 DFQATT and CDR2 SNEGSKA (reference sequence). The CDR3 sequence is 11 residues long. In the original processing: Amplification from reference gene primers served as the basis for estimated nucleated cell counts. Only in-frame clones appear in the TCRdb table, and some are missing; sequencing was by immunoSEQ multiplex PCR. Clone size and V and J calls were adopted from that table, with D and trimming inferred from the DNA. The sample yields 140,000 to 150,000 clones, approximately 86% seen once.

The chain recombines TRBV20-1 with TRBJ2-7; TRBD2 is a possible D gene (5 bases). The sequencing sample was made of peripheral blood. This receptor was identified in a man aged 70 or older with acute or convalescent COVID-19. In DNA, the CDR3 is TGCAGTGCTGGACCAGAGCGGGAGCAGTACTTC. This sequence encodes CSAGPEREQYF.